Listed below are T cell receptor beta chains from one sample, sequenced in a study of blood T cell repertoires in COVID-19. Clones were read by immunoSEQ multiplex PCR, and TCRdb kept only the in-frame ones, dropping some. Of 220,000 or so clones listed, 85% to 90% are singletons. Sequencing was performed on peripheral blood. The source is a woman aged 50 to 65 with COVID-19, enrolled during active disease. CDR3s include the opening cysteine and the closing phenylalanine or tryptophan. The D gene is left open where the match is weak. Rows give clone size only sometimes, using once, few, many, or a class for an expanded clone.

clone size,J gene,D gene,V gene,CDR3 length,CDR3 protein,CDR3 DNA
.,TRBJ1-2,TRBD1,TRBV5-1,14,CASSLEGTAYGYTF,TGCGCCAGCAGCTTGGAAGGGACAGCCTATGGCTACACCTTC
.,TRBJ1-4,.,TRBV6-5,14,CASLPVWGGEKLFF,TGTGCCAGCTTGCCAGTATGGGGGGGTGAAAAACTGTTTTTT
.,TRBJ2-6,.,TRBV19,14,CASSIYSGANVLTF,TGTGCCAGTAGTATTTACTCTGGGGCCAACGTCCTGACTTTC
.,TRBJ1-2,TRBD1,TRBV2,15,CASSEGGTGDRGYTF,TGTGCCAGCAGTGAAGGGGGGACAGGGGACCGGGGCTACACCTTC
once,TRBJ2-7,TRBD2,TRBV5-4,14,CASSPSAGGWEQYF,TGTGCCAGCAGCCCCTCAGCGGGGGGGTGGGAGCAGTACTTC
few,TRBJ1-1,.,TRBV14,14,CASSPRQGNTEAFF,TGTGCCAGCAGCCCCCGTCAGGGGAACACTGAAGCTTTCTTT
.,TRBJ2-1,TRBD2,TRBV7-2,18,CASSLLGTSGLSYNEQFF,TGTGCCAGCAGCTTATTGGGGACTAGCGGGCTCTCCTACAATGAGCAGTTCTTC
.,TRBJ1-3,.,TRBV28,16,CASSLLRVSSGNTIYF,TGTGCCAGCAGCCTTCTCAGGGTATCCTCTGGAAACACCATATATTTT
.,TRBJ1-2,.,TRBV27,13,CASSPGSAYGYTF,TGTGCCAGCAGTCCCGGGTCCGCTTATGGCTACACCTTC
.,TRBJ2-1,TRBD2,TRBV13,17,CASSLGLAGRYVKEQFF,TGTGCCAGCAGCTTAGGACTAGCGGGCCGATACGTCAAGGAGCAGTTCTTC
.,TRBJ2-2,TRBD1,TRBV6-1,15,CASSEAGQGTGELFF,TGTGCCAGCAGTGAAGCGGGACAGGGCACCGGGGAGCTGTTTTTT
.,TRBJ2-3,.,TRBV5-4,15,CASSLENTPTDTQYF,TGTGCCAGCAGCTTGGAGAACACCCCCACAGATACGCAGTATTTT
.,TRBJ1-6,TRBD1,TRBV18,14,CASSLGTVNSPLHF,TGTGCCAGCTCACTCGGGACAGTAAATTCACCCCTCCACTTT
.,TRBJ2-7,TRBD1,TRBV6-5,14,CASRLTGGIYEQYF,TGTGCCAGCAGGCTGACAGGGGGGATATACGAGCAGTACTTC
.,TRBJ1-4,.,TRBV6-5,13,CASSPRTPEGLFF,TGTGCCAGCAGCCCCCGGACCCCGGAGGGACTGTTTTTT
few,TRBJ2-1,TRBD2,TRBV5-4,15,CASRPTSGDSNEQFF,TGTGCCAGCAGACCGACTAGCGGGGATAGCAATGAGCAGTTCTTC
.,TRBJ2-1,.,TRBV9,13,CASSVPGNNEQFF,TGTGCCAGCAGCGTGCCAGGGAACAATGAGCAGTTCTTC
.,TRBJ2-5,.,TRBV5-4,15,CASSLLGFGGETQYF,TGTGCCAGCAGCTTGCTGGGGTTCGGAGGAGAGACCCAGTACTTC
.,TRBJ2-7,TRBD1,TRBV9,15,CASSERGQGAYEQYF,TGTGCCAGCAGCGAAAGGGGACAGGGAGCCTACGAGCAGTACTTC
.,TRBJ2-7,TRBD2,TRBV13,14,CASSLGLAGGEQYF,TGTGCCAGCAGCTTAGGACTAGCGGGGGGCGAGCAGTACTTC
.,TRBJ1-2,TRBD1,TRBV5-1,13,CASSRDRAYGYTF,TGCGCCAGCAGCCGGGACAGGGCATATGGCTACACCTTC
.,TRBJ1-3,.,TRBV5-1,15,CASRSGVYSGNTIYF,TGCGCCAGCCGATCAGGGGTCTACTCTGGAAACACCATATATTTT
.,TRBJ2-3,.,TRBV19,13,CASSTSRTDTQYF,TGTGCCAGTAGTACTAGTCGTACAGATACGCAGTATTTT
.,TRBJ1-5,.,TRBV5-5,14,CASSLFGVNQPQHF,TGTGCCAGCAGCTTGTTCGGGGTCAATCAGCCCCAGCATTTT